This T cell receptor beta chain was obtained from a study of tumor-infiltrating lymphocytes in oesophageal squamous cell carcinoma. MiXCR, applied by TCRdb to the PCR reads, yields one record per CDR3 protein. The sample consists of around 6,200 distinct CDR3 sequences, approximately 15% of them appearing once. The CDR3 has 14 residues. Per germline, CDR1 SGHAT and CDR2 FQDESV (reference sequence). Deletions cut 1 base from V and 1 base from J, with 7 bases between. This clonotype was recorded many times. This clonotype was sampled from a male donor with esophageal squamous cell carcinoma. Sample: esophageal tumor tissue. V gene TRBV11-1 combines with J gene TRBJ1-2; D not certain. The CDR3 DNA follows: TGTGCCAGCAGCTTAGATGGTTATAACTATGGCTACACCTTC. Amino acid sequence: CASSLDGYNYGYTF.